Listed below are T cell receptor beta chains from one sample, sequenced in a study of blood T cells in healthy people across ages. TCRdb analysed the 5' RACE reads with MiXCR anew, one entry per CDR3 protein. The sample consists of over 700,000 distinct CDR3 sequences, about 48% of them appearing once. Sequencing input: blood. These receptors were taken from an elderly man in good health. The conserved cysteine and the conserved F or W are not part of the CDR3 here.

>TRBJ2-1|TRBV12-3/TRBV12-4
ASRPGTRGWNEQF
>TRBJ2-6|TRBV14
ASSPGDRAFGANVLT
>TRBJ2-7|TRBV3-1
ASSGPSSYEQY
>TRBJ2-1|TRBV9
ASSVGSGRSGEQF
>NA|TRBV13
ASSPPTGVHEQY
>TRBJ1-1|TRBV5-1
ASTGTRGGTEAF
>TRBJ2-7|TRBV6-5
ASSYTPSSYEQY
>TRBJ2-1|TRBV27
ASSPNRERVRRNEQF
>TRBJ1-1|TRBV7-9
ASSLVQGANTEAF
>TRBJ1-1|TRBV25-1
ASTPTNLREAF
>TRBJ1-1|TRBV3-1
ASSQEDRATEAF
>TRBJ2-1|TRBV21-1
ASSKGCGSNEQF
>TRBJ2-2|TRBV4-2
ASSQVASGRNTGELF
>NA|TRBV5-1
ASSEMAGADEQY
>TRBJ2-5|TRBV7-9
ASSLERKSYNEQY
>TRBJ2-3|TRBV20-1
SARDSSGLGHRYAY
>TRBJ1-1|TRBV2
ASSRGSLNTEAF
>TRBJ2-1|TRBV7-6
ASSLDPRDYPNEQF
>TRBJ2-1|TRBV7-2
ASSTRDSRQLF
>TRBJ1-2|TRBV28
ASGLTGPAGGYT
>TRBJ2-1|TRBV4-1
ASSQEVSGISTYNEQF
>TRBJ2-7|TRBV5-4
ASSLAGPPSYEQY
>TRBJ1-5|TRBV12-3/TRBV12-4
ASSRLEALQH
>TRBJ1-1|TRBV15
ATSRDQGPPHEAF
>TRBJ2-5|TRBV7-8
ASSPRSGTIQETQY
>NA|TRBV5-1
ASSPEGLSRHEQY
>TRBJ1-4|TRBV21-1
ASSNQGVGEKLF
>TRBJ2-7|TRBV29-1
SVGTGIGEQY
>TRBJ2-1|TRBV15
ATRLTTSGPHNEQF
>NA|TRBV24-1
ATSLSDKTQY
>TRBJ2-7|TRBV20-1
SYVGESPPTYEQY
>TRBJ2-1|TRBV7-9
ASSSLAGGPREQF
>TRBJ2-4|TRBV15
ATSREQIAKNIQY
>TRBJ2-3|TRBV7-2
ASSPQGGIADTQY
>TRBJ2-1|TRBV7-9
ASSLGPPDYNEQF
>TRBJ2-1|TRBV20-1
SARDAATGFNEQF
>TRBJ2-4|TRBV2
ASSEFPDFSWY
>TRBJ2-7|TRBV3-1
ASSPAPGLAEYEQY
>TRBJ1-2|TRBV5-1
ACSLAPTANYGYT
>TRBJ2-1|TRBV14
ASSHGTSVYNEQF
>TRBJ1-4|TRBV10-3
ATQGGLGEKLF
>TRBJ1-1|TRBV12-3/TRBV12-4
ASSTGANTEAF
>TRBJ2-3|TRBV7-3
ASSYRDGPLDTQY
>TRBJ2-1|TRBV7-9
ASTRSLAGAYNEQF
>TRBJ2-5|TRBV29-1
SVAGERGNEQY
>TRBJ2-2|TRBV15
ATSLSGKGTGELF
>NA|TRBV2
ASSASGLTQETQY
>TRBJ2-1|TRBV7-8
ASSRQEYNEQF
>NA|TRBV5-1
ASSPGLAGGLNNEQY
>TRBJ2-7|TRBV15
ATSKARVHEQY
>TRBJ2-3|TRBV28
ASSPLGRTDTQY
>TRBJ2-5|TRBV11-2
ASSAEPFTGQY
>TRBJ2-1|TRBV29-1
SVPVRGQFEQF
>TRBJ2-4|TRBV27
ASSPGTSGKRNIQY
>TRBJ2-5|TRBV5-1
ASSTGTGPMTQY
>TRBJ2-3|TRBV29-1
SVGAAVGGDTQY
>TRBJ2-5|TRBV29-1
SVEEPAGRIGETQY